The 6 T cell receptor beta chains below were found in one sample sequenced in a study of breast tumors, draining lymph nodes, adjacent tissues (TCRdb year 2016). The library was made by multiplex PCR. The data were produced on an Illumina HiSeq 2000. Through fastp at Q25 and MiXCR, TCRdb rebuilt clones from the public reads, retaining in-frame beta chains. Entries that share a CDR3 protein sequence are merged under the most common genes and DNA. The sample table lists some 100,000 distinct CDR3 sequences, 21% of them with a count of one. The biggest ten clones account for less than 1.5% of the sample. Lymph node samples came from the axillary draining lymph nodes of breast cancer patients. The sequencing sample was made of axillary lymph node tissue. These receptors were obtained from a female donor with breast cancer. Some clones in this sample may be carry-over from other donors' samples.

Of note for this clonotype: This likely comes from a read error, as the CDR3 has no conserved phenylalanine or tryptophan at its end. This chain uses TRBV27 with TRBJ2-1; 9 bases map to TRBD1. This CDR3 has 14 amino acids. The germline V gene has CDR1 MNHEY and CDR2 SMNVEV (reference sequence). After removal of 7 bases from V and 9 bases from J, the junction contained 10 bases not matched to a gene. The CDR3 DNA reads TGTGCCAGCACCTTGGGACAGGGTATGGGTGAGCAGTTCCTC. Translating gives CASTLGQGMGEQFL.

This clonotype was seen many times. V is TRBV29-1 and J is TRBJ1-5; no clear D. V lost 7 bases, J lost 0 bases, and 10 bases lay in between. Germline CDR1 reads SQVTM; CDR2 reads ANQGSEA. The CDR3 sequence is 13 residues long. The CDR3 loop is CSARVSSNQPQHF. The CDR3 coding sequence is TGCAGCGCCCGCGTTAGTAGCAATCAGCCCCAGCATTTT. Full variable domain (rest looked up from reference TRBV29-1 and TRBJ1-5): SAVISQKPSRDICQRGTSLTIQCQVDSQVTMMFWYRQQPGQSLTLIATANQGSEATYESGFVIDKFPISRPNLTFSTLTVSNMSPEDSSIYLCSARVSSNQPQHFGDGTRLSIL.

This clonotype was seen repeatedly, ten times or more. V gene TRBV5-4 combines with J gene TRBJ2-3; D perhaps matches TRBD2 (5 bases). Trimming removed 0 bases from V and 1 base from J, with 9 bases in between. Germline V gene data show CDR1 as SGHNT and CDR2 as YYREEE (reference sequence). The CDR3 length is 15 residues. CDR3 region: CASSLAGRRTDTQYF. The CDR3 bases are TGTGCCAGCAGCTTGGCGGGAAGGCGCACAGATACGCAGTATTTT.

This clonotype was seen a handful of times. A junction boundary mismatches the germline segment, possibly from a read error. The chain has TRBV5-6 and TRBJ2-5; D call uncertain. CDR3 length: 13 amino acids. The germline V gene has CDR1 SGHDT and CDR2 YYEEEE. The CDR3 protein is CAGSLKVGETQYF. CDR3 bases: TGTGCCGGCAGCTTGAAGGTTGGAGAGACCCAGTACTTC.

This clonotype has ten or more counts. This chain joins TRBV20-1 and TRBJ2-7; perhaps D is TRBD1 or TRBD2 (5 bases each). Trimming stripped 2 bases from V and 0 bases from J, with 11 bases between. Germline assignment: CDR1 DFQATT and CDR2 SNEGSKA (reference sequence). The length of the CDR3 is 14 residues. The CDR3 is CSARSPGSSYEQYF. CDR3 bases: TGCAGTGCTAGAAGTCCAGGGAGCTCCTACGAGCAGTACTTC.

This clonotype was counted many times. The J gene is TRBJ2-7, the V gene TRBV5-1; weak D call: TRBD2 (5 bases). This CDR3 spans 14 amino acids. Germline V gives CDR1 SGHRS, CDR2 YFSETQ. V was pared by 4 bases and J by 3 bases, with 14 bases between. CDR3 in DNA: TGCGCCAGCAGCCCCTGGGCAGCGGACTACGAGCAGTACTTC. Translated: CASSPWAADYEQYF.